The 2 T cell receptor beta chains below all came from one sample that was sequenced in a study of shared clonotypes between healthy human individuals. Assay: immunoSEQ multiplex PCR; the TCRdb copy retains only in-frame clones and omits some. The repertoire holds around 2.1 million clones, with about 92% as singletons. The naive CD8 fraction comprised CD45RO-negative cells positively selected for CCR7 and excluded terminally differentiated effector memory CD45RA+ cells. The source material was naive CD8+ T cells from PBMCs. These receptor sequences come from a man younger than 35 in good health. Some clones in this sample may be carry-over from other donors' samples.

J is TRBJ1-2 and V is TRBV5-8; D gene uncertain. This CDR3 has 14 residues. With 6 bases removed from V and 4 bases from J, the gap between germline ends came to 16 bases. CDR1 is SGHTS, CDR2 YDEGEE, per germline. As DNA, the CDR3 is TGTGCCAGCAACCTAAGGGAGGAGGGCTATGGCTACACCTTC. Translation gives CASNLREEGYGYTF. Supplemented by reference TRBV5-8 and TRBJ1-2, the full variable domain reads EAGVTQSPTHLIKTRGQQATLRCSPISGHTSVYWYQQALGLGLQFLLWYDEGEERNRGNFPPRFSGRQFPNYSSELNVNALELEDSALYLCASNLREEGYGYTFGSGTRLTVV.

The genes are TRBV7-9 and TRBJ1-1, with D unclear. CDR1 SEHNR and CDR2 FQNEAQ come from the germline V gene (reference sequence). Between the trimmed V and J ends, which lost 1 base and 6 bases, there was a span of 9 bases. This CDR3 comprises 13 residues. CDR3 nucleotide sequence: TGTGCCAGCAGCTTAGTGGGGATCGCTGAAGCTTTCTTT. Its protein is CASSLVGIAEAFF.